This entry describes one T cell receptor beta chain. Germline-derived CDR1 and CDR2 are MNHEY and SVGEGT. The CDR3 runs 12 residues. Trimming took off 6 bases at V and 5 bases at J, with 8 bases between the two ends. Molecular barcoding with unique molecular identifiers was used for the TCRbeta library. TCRdb itself ran the PCR reads through MiXCR, one entry per CDR3 protein. The sample shows 400,000 to 500,000 distinct CDR3 sequences, approximately 11% of them seen only once. This entry is derived from a study of T-cell reconstitution after alpha-beta-depleted transplantation in children. The chain links TRBV6-2 or TRBV6-3 to TRBJ2-4, with TRBD1 as a possible D gene (5 bases). This receptor was taken from a human donor who donated a stem cell graft to a child with acute myeloid leukemia. The material was PBMCs from the stem cell graft donor, obtained from the stem cell graft. The CDR3 DNA reads TGTGCCAGCAGCCTGACAGAAAACATTCAGTACTTC. It translates to CASSLTENIQYF.